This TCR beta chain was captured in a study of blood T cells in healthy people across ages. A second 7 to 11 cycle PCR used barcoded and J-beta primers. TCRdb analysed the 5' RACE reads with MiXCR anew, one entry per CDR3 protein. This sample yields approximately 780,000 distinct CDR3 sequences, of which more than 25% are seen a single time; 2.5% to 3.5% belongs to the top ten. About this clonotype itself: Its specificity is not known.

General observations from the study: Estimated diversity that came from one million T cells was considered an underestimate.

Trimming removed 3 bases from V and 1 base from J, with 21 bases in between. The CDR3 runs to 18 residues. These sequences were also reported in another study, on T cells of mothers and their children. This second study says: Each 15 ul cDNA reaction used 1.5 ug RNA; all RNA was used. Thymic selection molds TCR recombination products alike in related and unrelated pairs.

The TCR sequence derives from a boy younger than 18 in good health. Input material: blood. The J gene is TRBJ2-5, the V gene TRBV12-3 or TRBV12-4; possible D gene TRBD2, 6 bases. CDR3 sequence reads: CASSFLAPSVGPQETQYF. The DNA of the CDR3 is TGTGCCAGCAGTTTCTTGGCGCCTAGCGTAGGGCCCCAAGAGACCCAGTACTTC.